The source of this T cell receptor (beta chain) is a study of patients and donors after allogeneic stem cell transplantation. V dropped 6 bases and J dropped 5; count of bases not matched to a gene: 7. The CDR3 runs to 15 residues. Germline CDR1 and CDR2: SNHLY and FYNNEI. This clonotype was counted a few times. TCRdb re-called the RT-PCR reads with MiXCR, one entry per CDR3 protein. Found here are hundreds of thousands of distinct CDR3 sequences, 16% of them singletons; the top ten hold just over 7%. The source of this sequence is a human donor who was either an allogeneic HSCT recipient or a stem cell or donor lymphocyte infusion donor (not recorded which). It is not recorded whose cells these are; they may come from a transplant donor. This chain links TRBV2 with TRBJ2-2; 9 nucleotides align to TRBD1. The sequenced material came from blood, either unsorted or a sorted T cell fraction (not recorded which). CDR3 in amino acids: CASRKDRGRTGELFF. DNA for the CDR3: TGTGCCAGCAGAAAGGACAGGGGAAGGACCGGGGAGCTGTTTTTT.